This T cell receptor beta chain was sequenced for a study of blood T cell repertoires in COVID-19. This table comes from immunoSEQ multiplex PCR, and its TCRdb copy is limited to in-frame clones, with some not included. The sample shows some 300,000 clones, roughly nine tenths of them seen only once. Enrolled through a virtual design, the participants were between roughly 18 and 90 years of age and came from about two dozen US areas. V gave up 4 bases and J gave up 2 bases; unmatched junction bases: 6. This CDR3 has 17 residues. CDR1 and CDR2 (germline): MDHEN, SYDVKM. Sequences were obtained from PBMCs or T cells enriched from blood (not recorded which). The J gene is TRBJ2-3, the V gene TRBV28; TRBD2 aligns across 13 bases. The receptor's source is a woman aged 25 to 39 who had recovered from COVID-19. The CDR3 nucleotides read TGTGCCAGCAGTTCTCCGGGACTAGCGGGGTTCACAGATACGCAGTATTTT. This codes for CASSSPGLAGFTDTQYF.